The subject of this entry is one T cell receptor beta chain. What it binds is not known. This sample was taken from a study of graft-versus-host responses after intestinal transplantation. Germline assignment: CDR1 SGDLS and CDR2 YYNGEE. V lost 0 bases to trimming and J lost 4 bases, with 16 bases between them. The CDR3 spans 16 residues. Study-wide results and limits: HvG clone declines early post-transplant were associated with peak circulating GvH levels.

Method: immunoSEQ multiplex PCR; TCRdb's copy keeps in-frame clones and lacks some. Of 28,000 or so clones listed, roughly 80% are singletons. This chain connects TRBV9 to TRBJ2-5; possible D gene TRBD1, 6 bases. The sequence derives from a human donor who received an intestinal transplant. The sample here was unstimulated CD8+ T cells sorted from spleen or lymph node cells, taken before intestinal transplant. The CDR3 DNA sequence: TGTGCCAGCAGCGTAGAGGCAGGGGTTAGAGGAGAGACCCAGTACTTC. Amino acids: CASSVEAGVRGETQYF.